This T cell receptor (beta chain) was identified in a study of cytotoxic CD8 clonotypes in ibrutinib-treated CLL. Overall study context: Median treatment time before response sampling was approximately twelve months, range 6 to 36.

As regards this clone: Its matching antigen is unknown.

General observations from the study: At baseline, clonality was higher than in age-matched healthy donors and correlated with CD8+ counts.

Around 2 micrograms of genomic DNA from cryopreserved PBMCs went into TCR beta libraries. The protocol was immunoSEQ multiplex PCR, while the TCRdb copy is restricted to in-frame clones and leaves out a portion. The table records 150,000 to 200,000 clones, about 72% of them present only once. Germline CDR1 reads SGHDT; CDR2 reads YYEEEE. Trimming stripped 4 bases from V and 6 bases from J, with 16 bases between. There are 15 residues in the CDR3. This receptor was taken from a human donor with chronic lymphocytic leukemia. Source: PBMCs, taken after 24 months of ibrutinib treatment. The rearrangement links TRBV5-6 to TRBJ2-2; D perhaps matches TRBD2 (5 bases). The CDR3, as DNA: TGTGCCAGCAGCCCCGAGGGAAAGTCCCCCGGGGAGCTGTTTTTT. Translated: CASSPEGKSPGELFF.